These 19 T cell receptor beta chains originate from one sample sequenced in a study of post-analysis software for immune sequencing data. The study's findings and limits: TRBV5-6, TRBV5-1 and TRBV20-1 were among four to six TRBV segments more frequent in patients than controls.

TCR beta libraries were prepared from cDNA with unique molecular identifiers. TCRdb called the PCR reads again in MiXCR, with one record for every CDR3 protein. The table shows fewer than 850,000 distinct CDR3 sequences, with less than 35% occurring only once. The antigens for these receptors are not known. The sequencing sample was made of blood. The receptor set was obtained from a girl between 10 and 17 years old with multiple sclerosis.

This clonotype appeared a few times. CDR3 in amino acids: CASNLGFNEKLFF. For the CDR3, the DNA is TGTGCCAGCAACCTCGGCTTTAATGAAAAACTGTTTTTT. V and J are TRBV3-1 and TRBJ1-4; D gene ambiguous. Looked up from germline, CDR1 is LGHDT and CDR2 is YNNKEL (reference sequence). V lost 7 bases, J lost 4 bases, and 10 bases lay in between. CDR3 length: 13 amino acids.

This chain connects TRBV7-9 to TRBJ2-1; TRBD1 agrees at 7 bases. The CDR3 consists of 15 residues. Germline assignment: CDR1 SEHNR and CDR2 FQNEAQ (reference sequence). V lost 6 bases and J lost 8; bases outside the gene matches: 13. CDR3 residues: CASRLDRVGRDEQFF. The CDR3 region has the DNA TGTGCCAGCAGACTCGACAGGGTGGGCCGTGATGAGCAGTTCTTC.

Only a few counts were recorded for this clonotype. The rearrangement joins TRBV6-5 to TRBJ2-2, with 15 bases lining up with TRBD2. V lost 4 bases to trimming and J lost 4 bases; unmatched junction nucleotides: 7. The germline gives CDR1 MNHEY, CDR2 SVGAGI. The CDR3 extends over 18 amino acids. CDR3 DNA: TGTGCCAGCAGTTTCCGGACTAGCGGGGGGGCTGTCACCGGGGAGCTGTTTTTT. Encoded protein: CASSFRTSGGAVTGELFF.

In the case of this clonotype: Since a much larger clone is just one base distant, this may be a read error. V is TRBV4-3 and J is TRBJ2-7; 10 bases line up with TRBD1. Germline CDR1 LGHNA, CDR2 YSLEER. This CDR3 spans 13 amino acids. CDR3 region: CAGSGGTGDEQYF. CDR3 sequence (DNA): TGCGCCGGCAGCGGCGGGACAGGGGACGAGCAGTACTTC.

Only a few counts were recorded for this clonotype. The chain carries TRBV20-1 and TRBJ2-3; possible D gene TRBD1, 6 bases. The CDR3 loop spans 15 amino acids. Trimming stripped 1 base from V and 4 bases from J, with 15 bases between. CDR1 and CDR2 from the germline V gene are DFQATT and SNEGSKA (reference sequence). CDR3 region: CSARVVTGFPDTQYF. The CDR3 region has the DNA TGCAGTGCTAGAGTAGTAACAGGGTTCCCAGATACGCAGTATTTT.

This clonotype turned up a few times. V gene TRBV20-1 combines with J gene TRBJ2-7; no definite D call. Trimming took off 4 bases at V and 3 bases at J, with 13 bases between the two ends. The CDR3 extends over 13 amino acids. Germline CDR1 and CDR2: DFQATT and SNEGSKA (reference sequence). CDR3 in amino acids: CSAMVETNYEQYF. Written as DNA, the CDR3 is TGCAGTGCTATGGTCGAGACGAACTACGAGCAGTACTTC.

This clonotype has a handful of counts. This chain joins TRBV29-1 and TRBJ2-3, with unresolved D. The CDR3 runs 16 residues. V lost 3 bases and J lost 0, with 16 bases in between. Germline assignment: CDR1 SQVTM and CDR2 ANQGSEA. CDR3 nucleotide sequence: TGCAGCGTTGATTTCACTCCTCCTGGGAGCACAGATACGCAGTATTTT. Protein product: CSVDFTPPGSTDTQYF.

For the CDR3, the DNA is TGTGCCAGCGGAGAGACGGATGGCTACACCTTC. This codes for CASGETDGYTF. J is TRBJ1-2 and V is TRBV12-3 or TRBV12-4; no reliable D call. Trimming took off 8 bases at V and 6 bases at J, with 10 bases between the two ends. The CDR3 is made up of 11 amino acids.

For this clonotype: A much larger clone lies a single base off, so this may be a read error. This chain connects TRBV29-1 to TRBJ2-1, with TRBD2 matching over 7 bases. Germline-derived CDR1 and CDR2 are SQVTM and ANQGSEA. The CDR3 length is 11 residues. V was pared by 4 bases and J by 9 bases, with 3 bases of the junction left unmatched. The CDR3 DNA is TGCAGCGTTGCGGGGGGAGGTGAGCAGTTCTTC. It is translated as CSVAGGGEQFF.

As to this clonotype: One end of the junction does not line up with germline, which may come from a read error. The V and J genes are TRBV6-1 and TRBJ2-1; 8 bases match TRBD2. Germline V gives CDR1 MNHNS, CDR2 SASEGT. CDR3 size: 15 residues. CDR3 DNA: TGTACCAGCAGGACTGCTAGCGGGCCCTACAATGAGCAGTTCTTC. The encoded protein is CTSRTASGPYNEQFF.

The CDR3 is CASSGQGPTEAFF. CDR3 DNA: TGTGCCAGCAGTGGTCAGGGACCCACTGAAGCTTTCTTT. The genes are TRBV12-3 or TRBV12-4 and TRBJ1-1; tentative D call: TRBD1 (5 bases). V was pared by 5 bases and J by 4 bases, with 11 bases between. The CDR3 is 13 amino acids.

The chain carries TRBV6-6 and TRBJ2-4; 11 bases are a match to TRBD1. The ends lost 5 bases at V and 8 bases at J; junction bases unmatched: 8. CDR1 is MNHNY and CDR2 is SVGAGI in the germline V gene (reference sequence). This CDR3 comprises 15 residues. The CDR3 nucleotides read TGTGCCAGCAGTGACCGGGACAGGGGGTTGGACATTCAGTACTTC. Protein product: CASSDRDRGLDIQYF.

This clonotype appeared a few times. This chain connects TRBV20-1 to TRBJ2-7; weak D call: TRBD1 (5 bases). V was cut by 6 bases and J by 5 bases, with 17 bases left in between. There are 13 residues in the CDR3. Germline V lookup: CDR1 DFQATT, CDR2 SNEGSKA (reference sequence). The CDR3 sequence: CSAYQAGRHEQYF. The DNA for the CDR3 is TGCAGTGCCTACCAGGCAGGGCGGCACGAGCAGTACTTC.

This sequence joins TRBV25-1 and TRBJ1-4; TRBD1 aligns across 11 bases. CDR3 length: 15 amino acids. Germline lookup yields CDR1 MGHDK and CDR2 SYGVNS. V lost 8 bases and J lost 10; bases outside the gene matches: 12. CDR3 DNA: TGTGCCAGCGGGGGACAGGGGGGTCTTCGGGGAAAACTGTTTTTT. It specifies CASGGQGGLRGKLFF.

This clonotype was counted between two and nine times. The rearrangement uses TRBV5-5 and TRBJ2-5; 12 nucleotides agree with TRBD2. The CDR3 runs to 17 residues. The V segment lost 5 bases and the J segment 3 bases; nucleotides outside the gene matches: 11. CDR1 is SGHKS and CDR2 is YYEKEE in the germline V gene (reference sequence). CDR3 coding DNA: TGTGCCAGCAGATGGAGACTAGCGGGGGCCTTTGAAGAGACCCAGTACTTC. This encodes CASRWRLAGAFEETQYF.

This clonotype was observed a handful of times. The rearrangement joins TRBV5-1 to TRBJ1-2, with D uncertain. In germline, CDR1 is SGHRS, CDR2 YFSETQ. V dropped 0 bases and J dropped 5 bases, with 23 bases sitting between them. There are 18 residues in the CDR3. CDR3 in amino acids: CASSLAAWEGPNLYGYTF. The DNA of the CDR3 is TGCGCCAGCAGCTTGGCCGCGTGGGAGGGTCCAAACCTTTATGGCTACACCTTC.

Here the CDR3 reads CASSYSMVLGEQYF. CDR3 bases: TGTGCCAGCAGTTACTCGATGGTTTTGGGCGAGCAGTACTTC. The V and J genes are TRBV6-2 or TRBV6-3 and TRBJ2-7; no reliable D call. The germline V gene encodes CDR1 MNHEY and CDR2 SVGEGT. V gave up 0 bases and J gave up 6 bases, with 12 bases separating them. CDR3 length equals 14 residues.

The V and J genes are TRBV5-5 and TRBJ1-6; D gene unclear. This CDR3 region has 13 residues. CDR1 SGHKS and CDR2 YYEKEE come from the germline V gene (reference sequence). Trimming took off 0 bases at V and 12 bases at J, with 10 bases between the two ends. In DNA, the CDR3 is TGTGCCAGCAGCTTGGTCATGGTGGAACCCCTCCACTTT. Amino acid sequence: CASSLVMVEPLHF.

This clonotype was detected only a few times. The genes are TRBV5-1 and TRBJ2-3; D gene unclear. V gave up 4 bases and J gave up 7 bases, with 16 bases separating them. In germline, CDR1 is SGHRS, CDR2 YFSETQ. The CDR3 covers 14 residues. This CDR3 reads CASSPHGPENTQYF. CDR3 nucleotides: TGCGCCAGCAGCCCCCACGGGCCGGAAAATACGCAGTATTTT.